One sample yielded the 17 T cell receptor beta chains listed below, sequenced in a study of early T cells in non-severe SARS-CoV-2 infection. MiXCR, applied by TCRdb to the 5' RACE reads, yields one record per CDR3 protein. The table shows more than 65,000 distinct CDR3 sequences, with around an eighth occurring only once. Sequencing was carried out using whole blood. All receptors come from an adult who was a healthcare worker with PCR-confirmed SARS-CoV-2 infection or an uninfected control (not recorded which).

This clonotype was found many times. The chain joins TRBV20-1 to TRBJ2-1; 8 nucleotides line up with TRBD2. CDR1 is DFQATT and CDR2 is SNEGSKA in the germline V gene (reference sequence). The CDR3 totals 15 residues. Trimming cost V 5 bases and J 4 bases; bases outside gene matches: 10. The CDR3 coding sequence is TGCAGTGCTTACCAGCGGGGGCGGGGATACAATGAGCAGTTCTTC. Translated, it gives CSAYQRGRGYNEQFF.

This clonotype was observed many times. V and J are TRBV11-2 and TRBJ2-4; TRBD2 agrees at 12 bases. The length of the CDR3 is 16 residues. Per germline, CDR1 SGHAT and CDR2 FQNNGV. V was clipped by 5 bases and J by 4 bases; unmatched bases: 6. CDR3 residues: CASSPGLAGGKNIQYF. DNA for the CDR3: TGTGCCAGCAGCCCGGGCCTAGCGGGAGGGAAAAACATTCAGTACTTC.

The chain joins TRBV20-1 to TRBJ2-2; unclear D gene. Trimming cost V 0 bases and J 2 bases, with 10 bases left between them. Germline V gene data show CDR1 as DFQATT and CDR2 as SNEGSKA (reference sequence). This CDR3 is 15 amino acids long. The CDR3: CSARDRQYNTGELFF. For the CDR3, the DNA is TGCAGTGCTAGAGATAGGCAATACAACACCGGGGAGCTGTTTTTT.

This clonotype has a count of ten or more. CDR3 region: CASDTGSSYNSPLHF. CDR3 nucleotide sequence: TGTGCTAGTGACACAGGGAGCTCCTATAATTCACCCCTCCACTTT. The rearrangement uses TRBV12-5 and TRBJ1-6; TRBD1 might be the D (6 bases). There are 15 residues in the CDR3. V was shortened by 7 bases and J by 0 bases, with 10 bases between the two germline ends. CDR1 is LGHNT and CDR2 is FRNRAP in the germline V gene.

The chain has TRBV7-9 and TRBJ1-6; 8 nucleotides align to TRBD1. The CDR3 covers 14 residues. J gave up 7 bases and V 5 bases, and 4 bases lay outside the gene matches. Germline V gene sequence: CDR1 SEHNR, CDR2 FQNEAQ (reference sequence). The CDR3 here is CASSIGQGNSPLHF. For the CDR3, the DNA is TGTGCCAGCAGCATAGGACAGGGCAATTCACCCCTCCACTTT.

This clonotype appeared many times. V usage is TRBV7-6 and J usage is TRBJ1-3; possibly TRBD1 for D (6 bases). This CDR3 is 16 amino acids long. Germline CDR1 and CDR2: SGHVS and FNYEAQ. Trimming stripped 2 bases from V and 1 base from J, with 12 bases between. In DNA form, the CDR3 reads TGTGCCAGCAGCTTATATGGGGGCCCTTCTGGAAACACCATATATTTT. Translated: CASSLYGGPSGNTIYF.

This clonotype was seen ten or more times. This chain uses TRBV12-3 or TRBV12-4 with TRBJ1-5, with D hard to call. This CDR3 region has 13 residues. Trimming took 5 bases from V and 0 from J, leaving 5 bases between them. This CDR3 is CASSPYSNQPQHF. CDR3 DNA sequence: TGTGCCAGCAGTCCCTATAGCAATCAGCCCCAGCATTTT.

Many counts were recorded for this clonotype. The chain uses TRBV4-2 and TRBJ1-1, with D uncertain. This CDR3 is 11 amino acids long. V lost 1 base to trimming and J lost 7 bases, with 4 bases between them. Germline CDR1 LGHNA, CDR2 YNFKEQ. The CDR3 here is CASSQGGEAFF. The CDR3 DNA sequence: TGTGCCAGCAGCCAAGGGGGTGAAGCTTTCTTT.

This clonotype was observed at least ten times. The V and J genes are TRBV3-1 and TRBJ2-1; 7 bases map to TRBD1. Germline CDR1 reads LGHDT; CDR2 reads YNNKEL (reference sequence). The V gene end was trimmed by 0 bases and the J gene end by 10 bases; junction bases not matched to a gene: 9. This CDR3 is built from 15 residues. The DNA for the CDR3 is TGTGCCAGCAGCCAAGATCAGGCAGGGGGTAAGGAGCAGTTCTTC. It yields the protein CASSQDQAGGKEQFF.

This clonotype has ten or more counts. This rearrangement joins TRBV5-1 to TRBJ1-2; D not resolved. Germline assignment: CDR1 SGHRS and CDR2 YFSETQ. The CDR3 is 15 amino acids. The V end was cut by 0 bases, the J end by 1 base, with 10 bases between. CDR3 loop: CASSLGSGDNYGYTF. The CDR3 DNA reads TGCGCCAGCAGCTTGGGGTCCGGTGATAACTATGGCTACACCTTC.

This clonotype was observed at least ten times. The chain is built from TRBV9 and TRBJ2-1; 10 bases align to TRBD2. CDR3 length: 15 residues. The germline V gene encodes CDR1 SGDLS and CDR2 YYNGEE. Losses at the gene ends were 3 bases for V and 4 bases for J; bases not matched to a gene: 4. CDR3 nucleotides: TGTGCCAGCAGCGAGACTAGCGGGTCTTACAATGAGCAGTTCTTC. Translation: CASSETSGSYNEQFF.

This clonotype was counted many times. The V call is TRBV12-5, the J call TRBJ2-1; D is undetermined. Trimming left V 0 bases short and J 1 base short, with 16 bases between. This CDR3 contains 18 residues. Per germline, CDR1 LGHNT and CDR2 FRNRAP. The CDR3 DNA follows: TGTGCTAGTGGTTTGGTAGTAAACGGAGTAAGGTCCTACAATGAGCAGTTCTTC. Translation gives CASGLVVNGVRSYNEQFF.

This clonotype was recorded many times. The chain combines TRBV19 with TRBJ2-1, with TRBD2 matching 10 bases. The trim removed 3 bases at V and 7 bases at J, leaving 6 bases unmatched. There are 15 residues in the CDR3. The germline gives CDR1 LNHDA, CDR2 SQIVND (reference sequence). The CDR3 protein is CASSIRPSGGNEQFF. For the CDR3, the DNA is TGTGCCAGTAGTATCCGTCCTAGCGGGGGTAATGAGCAGTTCTTC.

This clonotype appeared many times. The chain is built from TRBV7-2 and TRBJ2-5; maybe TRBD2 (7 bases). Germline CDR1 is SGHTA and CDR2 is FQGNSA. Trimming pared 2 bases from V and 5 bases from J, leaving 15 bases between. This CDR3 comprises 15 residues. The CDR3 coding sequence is TGTGCCAGCAGCTTAAACCCCGGGGGGCGTGAGACCCAGTACTTC. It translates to CASSLNPGGRETQYF.

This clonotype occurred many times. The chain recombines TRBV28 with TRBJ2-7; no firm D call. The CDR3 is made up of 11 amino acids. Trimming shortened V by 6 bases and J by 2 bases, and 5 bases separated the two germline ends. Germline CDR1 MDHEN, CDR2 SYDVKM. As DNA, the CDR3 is TGTGCCAGCAGCTTAGCCTACGAGCAGTACTTC. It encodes CASSLAYEQYF.

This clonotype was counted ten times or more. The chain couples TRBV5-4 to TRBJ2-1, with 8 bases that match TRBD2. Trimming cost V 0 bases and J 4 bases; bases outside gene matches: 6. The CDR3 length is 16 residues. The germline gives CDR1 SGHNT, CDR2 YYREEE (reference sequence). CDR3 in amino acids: CASSLEVREGYNEQFF. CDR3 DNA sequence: TGTGCCAGCAGCTTGGAGGTTCGGGAGGGTTACAATGAGCAGTTCTTC.

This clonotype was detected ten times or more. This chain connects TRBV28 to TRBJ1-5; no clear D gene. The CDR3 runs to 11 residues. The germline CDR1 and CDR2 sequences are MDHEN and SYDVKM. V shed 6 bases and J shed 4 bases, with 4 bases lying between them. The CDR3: CASSPNQPQHF. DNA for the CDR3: TGTGCCAGCAGCCCTAATCAGCCCCAGCATTTT.